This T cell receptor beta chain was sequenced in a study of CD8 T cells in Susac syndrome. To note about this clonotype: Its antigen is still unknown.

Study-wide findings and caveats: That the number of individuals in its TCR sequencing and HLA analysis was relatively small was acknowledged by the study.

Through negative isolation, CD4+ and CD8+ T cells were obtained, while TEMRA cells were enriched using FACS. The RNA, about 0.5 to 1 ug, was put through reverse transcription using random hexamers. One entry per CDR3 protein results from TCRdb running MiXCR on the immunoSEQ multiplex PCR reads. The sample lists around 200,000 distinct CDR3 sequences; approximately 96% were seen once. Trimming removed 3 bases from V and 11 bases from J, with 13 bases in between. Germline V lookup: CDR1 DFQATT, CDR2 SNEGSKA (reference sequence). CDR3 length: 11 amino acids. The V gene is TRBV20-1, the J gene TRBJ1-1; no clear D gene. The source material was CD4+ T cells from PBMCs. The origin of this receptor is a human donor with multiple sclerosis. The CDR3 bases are TGCAGTGCTAGTAGACAAGACGTGGCTTTCTTT. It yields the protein CSASRQDVAFF.